The present entry profiles one T cell receptor (beta chain) with its context. What it binds is unknown. This sample was taken from a study of cytomegalovirus exposure and HLA in healthy donors. General study points: In an earlier analysis, most TCR beta V segments were productive about 87% or about 30% of the time. Among TCR sequences, most were rare, though some public TCRs appeared in many donors.

Between the trimmed V and J ends, which lost 0 bases and 10 bases, there was a span of 8 bases. The CDR3 sequence is 13 residues long. Germline CDR1 reads SGDLS; CDR2 reads YYNGEE. With 60 Vbeta and 13 Jbeta primers, the PCR was carried out. The data were produced by immunoSEQ multiplex PCR, yet TCRdb's version contains in-frame clones alone and is incomplete. The top ten hold about 0.6% of the sample, which has a few hundred thousand clones, 70% to 85% seen once. The sequence came from a woman between 40 and 55 years old in good health and CMV-seronegative. The sample comprised PBMCs. The rearrangement uses TRBV9 and TRBJ1-6; no clear D. CDR3 nucleotides: TGTGCCAGCAGCGTAGATCGGGTCTCACCCCTCCACTTT. It translates to CASSVDRVSPLHF.